This TCR beta chain derives from a study of vaccination effects on CD4 cells after COVID-19. Findings and limits, study-wide: Marked clonal contraction was seen late after vaccination (in both infection- and vaccine-induced clones). Missing from the study were early post-infection timepoints, and its convalescent patients were few.

About this clone: Its antigen is not known.

The table came from immunoSEQ multiplex PCR; TCRdb's copy has only in-frame clones and leaves some out. The sample includes 52,000 or so clones, roughly 76% of them seen just once. The CDR3 length is 15 residues. Trimming at V came to 3 bases and at J to 4 bases, leaving 6 bases not matched to a gene. Germline-derived CDR1 and CDR2 are KGHSH and LQKENI. Sequencing was preceded by expansion of antigen-specific CD4+ T cells with viral peptide pools in the ViraFEST assay. Following 10 days of culture, CD4+ T cells were isolated. Vaccinated participants had no history of SARS-CoV-2 infection and tested negative for nucleocapsid antibodies. In culture with roughly 10 IU/ml IL-2 and about 9.7 ug/ml peptides, PBMC were grown at a few million per well. At days 3 and 7, half of the medium was exchanged for IL-2 medium.

This chain uses TRBV18 with TRBJ1-2; 9 nucleotides align to TRBD1. The TCR was taken from a human donor who received a COVID-19 vaccine. Material: CD4+ T cells from PBMCs cultured with SARS-CoV-2 spike peptides, obtained before COVID-19 vaccination. CDR3 DNA: TGTGCCAGCTCACCCCCAGGACAGGGGATCTATGGCTACACCTTC. It specifies CASSPPGQGIYGYTF.